The entry below describes one TCR beta chain. Antigen unknown. Germline CDR1 SGHVS, CDR2 FQNEAQ. Trimming stripped 3 bases from V and 3 bases from J, with 11 bases between. CDR3 length: 14 amino acids. The data belong to a study of identifying expanded T cells in peripheral blood. The table came from immunoSEQ multiplex PCR; TCRdb's copy has only in-frame clones and leaves some out. Among roughly 100,000 clones, 85% to 90% were seen once, and the ten largest hold about 15%. Findings of the study overall: Technical replicates showed roughly 1.2 changed clones; two weeks 15 to 20; four weeks 19.

The chain links TRBV7-8 to TRBJ1-2, with D unclear. The sequence was obtained from a person aged 18 to 75 in good health. The sample comprised blood. The DNA for the CDR3 is TGTGCCAGCAGCTTGGGTGTATCGGACTATGGCTACACCTTC. Its protein is CASSLGVSDYGYTF.